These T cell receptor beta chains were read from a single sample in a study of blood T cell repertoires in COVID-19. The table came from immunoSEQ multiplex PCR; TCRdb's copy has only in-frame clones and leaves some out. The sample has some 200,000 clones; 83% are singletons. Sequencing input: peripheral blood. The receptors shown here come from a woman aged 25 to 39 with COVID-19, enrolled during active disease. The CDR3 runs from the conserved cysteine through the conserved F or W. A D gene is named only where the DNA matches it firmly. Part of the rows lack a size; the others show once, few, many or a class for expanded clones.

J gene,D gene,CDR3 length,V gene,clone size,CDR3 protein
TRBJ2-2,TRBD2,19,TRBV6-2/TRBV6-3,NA,CASSYLSGLAGSSTGELFF
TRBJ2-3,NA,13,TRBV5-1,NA,CASSRTSLDTQYF
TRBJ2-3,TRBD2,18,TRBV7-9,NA,CASSLARGIAGSTDTQYF
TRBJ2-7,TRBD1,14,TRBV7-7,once,CASSRTGGTDEQYF
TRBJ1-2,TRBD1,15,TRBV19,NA,CASREDRPPYYGYTF
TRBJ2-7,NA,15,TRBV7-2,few,CASSPSSGGAYEQYF
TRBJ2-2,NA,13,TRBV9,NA,CASSVGGTGELFF
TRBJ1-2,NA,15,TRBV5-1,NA,CASSQDDATVQGYTF
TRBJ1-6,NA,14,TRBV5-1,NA,CASAEGPINSPLHF
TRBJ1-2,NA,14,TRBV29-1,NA,CSVEDYRALSGYTF
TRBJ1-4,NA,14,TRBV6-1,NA,CASSEARGLEKLFF
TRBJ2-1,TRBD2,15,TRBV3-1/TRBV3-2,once,CASSPGLAGHNEQFF
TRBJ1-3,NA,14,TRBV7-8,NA,CASSFGVIGNTIYF
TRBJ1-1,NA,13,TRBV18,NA,CASSSVGGTEAFF
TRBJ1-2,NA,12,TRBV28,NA,CASSFSGGSYTF
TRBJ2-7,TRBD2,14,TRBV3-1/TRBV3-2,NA,CASSPSGDSYEQYF
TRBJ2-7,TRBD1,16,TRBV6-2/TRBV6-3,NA,CASSYERDRGSYEQYF
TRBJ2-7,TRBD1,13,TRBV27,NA,CASSFGQAAEQYF
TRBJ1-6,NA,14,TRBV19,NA,CASSLQEGRSPLHF
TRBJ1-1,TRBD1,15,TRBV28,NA,CASSLQPTGGIEAFF
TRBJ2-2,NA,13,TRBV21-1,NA,CAPGQPNTGELFF
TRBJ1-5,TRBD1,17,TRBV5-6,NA,CASSLGTGGGSNQPQHF
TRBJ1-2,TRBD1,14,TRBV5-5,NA,CASSFTDRDYGYTF
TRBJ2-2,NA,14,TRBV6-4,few,CASTVAANTGELFF
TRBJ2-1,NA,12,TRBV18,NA,CASSVVGTEQFF
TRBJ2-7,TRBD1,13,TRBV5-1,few,CASSLVTGDEQYF
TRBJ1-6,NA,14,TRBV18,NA,CASSPLDRTTPLHF
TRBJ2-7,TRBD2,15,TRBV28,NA,CASSLRGEVSYEQYF
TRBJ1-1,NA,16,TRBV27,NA,CASSLSRGGMNTEAFF
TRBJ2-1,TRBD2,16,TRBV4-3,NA,CASSQDRGGGASEQFF
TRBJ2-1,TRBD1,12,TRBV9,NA,CASSARTGQQFF
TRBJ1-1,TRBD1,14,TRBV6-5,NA,CASRVDRVVTEAFF
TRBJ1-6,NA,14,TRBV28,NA,CASSSPGTNSPLHF
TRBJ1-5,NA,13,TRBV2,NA,CASISNSGQPQHF
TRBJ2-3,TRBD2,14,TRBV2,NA,CASTFGRASDTQYF
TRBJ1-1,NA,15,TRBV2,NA,CASTRDLGRDTEAFF